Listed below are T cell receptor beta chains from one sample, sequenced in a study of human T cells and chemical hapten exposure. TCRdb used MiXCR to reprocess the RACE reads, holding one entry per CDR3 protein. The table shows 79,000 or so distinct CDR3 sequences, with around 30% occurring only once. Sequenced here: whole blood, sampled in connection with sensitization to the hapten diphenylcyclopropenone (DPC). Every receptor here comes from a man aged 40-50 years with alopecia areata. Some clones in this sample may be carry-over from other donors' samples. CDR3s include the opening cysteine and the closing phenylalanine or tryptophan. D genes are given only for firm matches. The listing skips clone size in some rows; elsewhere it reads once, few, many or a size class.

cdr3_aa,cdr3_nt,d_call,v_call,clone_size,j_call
CASSQGGKRHSYEQYF,TGTGCCAGCAGCCAAGGGGGAAAGCGGCACTCCTACGAGCAGTACTTC,.,TRBV3-1,.,TRBJ2-7
CASSLGGGYEQYF,TGTGCCAGCAGTTTGGGCGGGGGCTACGAGCAGTACTTC,TRBD2,TRBV27,.,TRBJ2-7
CSAYRQAPNPETQYF,TGCAGTGCTTACAGACAGGCCCCTAACCCCGAGACCCAGTACTTC,.,TRBV20-1,.,TRBJ2-5
CASSLAGRGRANEQFF,TGTGCCAGCAGCTTAGCAGGACGAGGGAGGGCCAATGAGCAGTTCTTC,TRBD2,TRBV7-8,once,TRBJ2-1
CASSFDRTEAFF,TGTGCCAGCAGCTTCGACAGGACTGAAGCTTTCTTT,.,TRBV7-8,.,TRBJ1-1
CASSSPIGGGIDTGELFF,TGTGCCAGCAGTTCCCCGATTGGAGGGGGAATTGACACCGGGGAGCTGTTTTTT,.,TRBV28,.,TRBJ2-2
CASSQGGNYNEQFF,TGTGCCAGCAGCCAAGGGGGGAATTACAATGAGCAGTTCTTC,.,TRBV3-1,.,TRBJ2-1
CASSLEVTQYF,TGTGCCAGCAGCTTAGAAGTGACCCAGTACTTC,.,TRBV7-2,.,TRBJ2-5
CASRRSGENTEAFF,TGTGCCAGCAGAAGATCAGGGGAAAACACTGAAGCTTTCTTT,.,TRBV6-2/TRBV6-3,few,TRBJ1-1
CATSGSSYEQYF,TGTGCCACCAGCGGCTCCTCCTACGAGCAGTACTTC,.,TRBV24-1,.,TRBJ2-7
CASSSNPGLAGEEQYF,TGTGCCAGCAGCTCCAACCCGGGACTAGCGGGAGAAGAGCAGTACTTC,TRBD2,TRBV13,.,TRBJ2-7
CSARDLSNSYNEQFF,TGCAGTGCTAGAGACCTCAGCAATTCCTACAATGAGCAGTTCTTC,.,TRBV20-1,.,TRBJ2-1
CASSPVRLAAVQEQYF,TGTGCCAGCAGCCCCGTCAGACTAGCGGCCGTTCAAGAGCAGTACTTC,TRBD2,TRBV7-2,.,TRBJ2-7
CASSPKGAGGNEQYF,TGTGCCAGCAGCCCTAAGGGGGCGGGAGGCAACGAGCAGTACTTC,.,TRBV11-2,.,TRBJ2-7
CASSLPGSNEQYF,TGTGCCAGCAGCTTGCCAGGGTCGAACGAGCAGTACTTC,.,TRBV11-3,many,TRBJ2-7
CASSLAGKGELFF,TGTGCCAGCAGCTTGGCGGGGAAAGGGGAGCTGTTTTTT,.,TRBV5-5,.,TRBJ2-2
CASRSALNEQFF,TGCGCCAGCAGGAGTGCTCTCAATGAGCAGTTCTTC,.,TRBV5-1,few,TRBJ2-1
CSARDWAGSSYNSPLHF,TGCAGTGCTAGAGATTGGGCAGGGAGCTCCTATAATTCACCCCTCCACTTT,.,TRBV20-1,.,TRBJ1-6
CASSQDAGSSYEQYF,TGTGCCAGCAGCCAAGACGCGGGATCCTCCTACGAGCAGTACTTC,.,TRBV3-1,.,TRBJ2-7
CASSLGASGSPGELFF,TGTGCCAGCAGCTTAGGGGCTAGCGGGAGTCCCGGGGAGCTGTTTTTT,TRBD2,TRBV7-8,.,TRBJ2-2
CASSDLGGGYEQYF,TGTGCCAGCAGCGACCTGGGGGGCGGCTACGAGCAGTACTTC,.,TRBV7-2,few,TRBJ2-7
CASSPLSGGYEQYF,TGTGCCAGCAGCCCCCTGAGCGGGGGATACGAGCAGTACTTC,TRBD2,TRBV11-2,.,TRBJ2-7
CASSPPGNEQFF,TGTGCCAGCAGCCCCCCAGGGAATGAGCAGTTCTTC,.,TRBV5-5,few,TRBJ2-1